This TCR beta chain is drawn from a study of blood T cells in healthy people across ages. The CDR3 has 13 amino acids. Between the trimmed V and J ends, which lost 4 bases and 3 bases, there was a span of 10 bases. Per the germline V gene, CDR1 is LGHDT and CDR2 is YNNKEL (reference sequence). A second PCR, run for roughly 7 to 11 cycles, used a sample-barcoded 5' primer plus a J-beta primer mix. A single record per CDR3 protein comes from TCRdb applying MiXCR to the 5' RACE reads. The data contain about 500,000 distinct CDR3 sequences, less than 25% of them singletons. Study results and limitations: Unsorted PBMC material precluded a definitive naive versus antigen-experienced comparison.

Regarding this clonotype: Its antigen is not identified.

The sample also formed part of further work on T cells of mothers and their children. That paper states: It was observed that no persistent microchimeric T cell clones could be detected.

The sequenced sample consisted of blood. V is TRBV3-1 and J is TRBJ2-7; D is undetermined. This receptor was taken from a boy younger than 18 in good health. This CDR3 reads CASSPAPLYEQYF. Here the CDR3 DNA reads TGTGCCAGCAGCCCGGCCCCCCTCTACGAGCAGTACTTC.